The source of this T cell receptor beta chain is a study of shared clonotypes between healthy human individuals. Everyone who donated was a Caucasian adult who lived in Nashville, Tennessee. Negatively enriched CD4+ T cells were divided by CD45RA into naive and memory. Study results and limitations: Generation probability values for non-shared clonotypes were lower than those for clonotypes shared by all four donors.

Some clones are missing from TCRdb's copy, which holds only in-frame ones; the method was immunoSEQ multiplex PCR. Of some 2.3 million clones listed, over 90% are singletons. As for this clone: As yet, its antigen is unknown.

This CDR3 has 16 amino acids. CDR1 is SGHRS and CDR2 is YFSETQ in the germline V gene. V lost 1 base to trimming and J lost 0 bases, with 8 bases between them. V gene TRBV5-1 combines with J gene TRBJ2-6; no clear D. The sequence was collected from a man aged 18 to 30 in good health. Some clones in this sample may be carry-over from other donors' samples. The sequenced material came from naive CD4+ T cells from PBMCs. The subset here: CD45RA+ positively selected. CDR3: CASSLTLTSGANVLTF. In nucleotides, the CDR3 is TGCGCCAGCAGCTTGACCCTAACCTCTGGGGCCAACGTCCTGACTTTC.